The 14 T cell receptor beta chains reported below all come from one sample, sequenced in a study of T-cell memory formation after mild COVID-19. TCRdb reprocessed the 5' RACE reads with MiXCR, giving one entry per CDR3 protein. Of a few hundred thousand distinct CDR3 sequences in the sample, roughly 19% were seen once. Sequencing was performed on PBMCs or a T cell subset sorted from them (not recorded which). These receptors all come from a man younger than 30 who had mild COVID-19 (a few samples of this study predate the infection). Cell type and time point are not known.

This clonotype was observed a few times. V gene TRBV6-5 combines with J gene TRBJ2-2; possible D gene TRBD1, 5 bases. The germline gives CDR1 MNHEY, CDR2 SVGAGI. The germline V and J ends were trimmed by 5 bases and 2 bases, with 15 bases remaining between them. CDR3 length: 16 amino acids. CDR3 DNA sequence: TGTGCCAGCAGTCAGGGCAGGACGATAAACACCGGGGAGCTGTTTTTT. The encoded protein is CASSQGRTINTGELFF.

The chain carries TRBV18 and TRBJ2-1, with D perhaps TRBD2 (6 bases). Germline lookup yields CDR1 KGHSH and CDR2 LQKENI. The CDR3 totals 15 residues. The V gene lost 2 bases and the J gene lost 5 bases, with 13 bases spanning the gap. As DNA, the CDR3 is TGTGCCAGCTCACCATCGGGGGTTTCGGACAATGAGCAGTTCTTC. It translates to CASSPSGVSDNEQFF.

CDR3 region: CSAGRQGTGVYGYTF. In DNA, the CDR3 is TGCAGTGCTGGCAGACAGGGTACAGGCGTGTATGGCTACACCTTC. The chain couples TRBV20-1 to TRBJ1-2; TRBD1 matches at 7 bases. The CDR3 is 15 residues long. CDR1 is DFQATT, CDR2 SNEGSKA, per germline (reference sequence). With V trimmed by 5 bases and J by 5 bases, 14 bases remained unmatched.

A few counts support this clonotype. The chain has TRBV5-1 and TRBJ2-1; 14 nucleotides match TRBD2. Germline CDR1 is SGHRS and CDR2 is YFSETQ. With 4 bases clipped from V and 2 bases from J, the junction kept 5 bases outside the gene matches. The CDR3 is 17 residues long. The CDR3 loop reads CASSRGLAGATYNEQFF. Here the CDR3 DNA reads TGCGCCAGCAGCAGGGGACTAGCGGGGGCCACCTACAATGAGCAGTTCTTC.

This chain links TRBV18 with TRBJ1-2; the D gene is possibly TRBD1 (6 bases). The CDR3 length is 13 residues. The germline V gene encodes CDR1 KGHSH and CDR2 LQKENI. The germline V and J ends were trimmed by 6 bases and 6 bases, with 14 bases remaining between them. CDR3: CASSRTVTDGYTF. DNA of the CDR3: TGTGCCAGCTCTCGGACAGTGACTGATGGCTACACCTTC.

This clonotype is a singleton in its sample. This sequence joins TRBV28 and TRBJ2-5, with D perhaps TRBD1 or TRBD2 (5 bases each). Germline V gives CDR1 MDHEN, CDR2 SYDVKM. The CDR3 covers 16 residues. The V end lost 9 bases, the J end lost 5 bases, and 25 bases lay between the germline ends. CDR3 in amino acids: CASPPRVGTPGETQYF. The CDR3 nucleotides read TGTGCCAGTCCGCCGAGGGTCGGGACCCCGGGGGAGACCCAGTACTTC.

This clonotype was counted between two and nine times. The rearrangement joins TRBV6-5 to TRBJ1-2; a possible D gene is TRBD1 (5 bases). V shed 3 bases and J shed 7 bases, with 12 bases lying between them. The CDR3 has 13 residues. Germline-derived CDR1 and CDR2 are MNHEY and SVGAGI. In DNA, the CDR3 is TGTGCCAGCAGTTATGGGGCAGGTGGTGGCTACACCTTC. This sequence encodes CASSYGAGGGYTF.

This clonotype was observed a few times. The chain is built from TRBV7-2 and TRBJ2-5; 7 bases align to TRBD1. The CDR3 runs to 14 residues. The ends lost 8 bases at V and 5 bases at J; junction bases unmatched: 11. The germline V gene encodes CDR1 SGHTA and CDR2 FQGNSA. CDR3 in amino acids: CASAPGQTRETQYF. In DNA, the CDR3 is TGTGCCAGCGCGCCGGGACAGACGAGGGAGACCCAGTACTTC.

Many counts were recorded for this clonotype. V usage is TRBV10-3 and J usage is TRBJ1-1, with TRBD1 as a possible D gene (5 bases). Trimming shortened V by 7 bases and J by 4 bases, and 13 bases separated the two germline ends. The V gene's germline CDR1 is ENHRY and CDR2 SYGVKD. This CDR3 region has 13 residues. CDR3: CAINFQGGTEAFF. CDR3 DNA: TGTGCCATCAATTTTCAGGGCGGCACTGAAGCTTTCTTT.

This clonotype has more than one count but fewer than ten. The chain is built from TRBV4-3 and TRBJ2-3; D unclear. V was cut by 0 bases and J by 4 bases, with 11 bases left in between. This CDR3 is built from 15 residues. In germline, CDR1 is LGHNA, CDR2 YSLEER. As DNA, the CDR3 is TGCGCCAGCAGCCAAGATCTGCGAGATGCAGATACGCAGTATTTT. It encodes CASSQDLRDADTQYF.

This clonotype was detected ten times or more. This chain's CDR3 is CASSLVLGSNTGELFF. CDR3 nucleotides: TGTGCCAGCAGCTTAGTGCTTGGGAGTAACACCGGGGAGCTGTTTTTT. The gene calls are TRBV7-9 and TRBJ2-2, with a weak D call TRBD2 (5 bases). V was shortened by 1 base and J by 2 bases, with 11 bases between the two germline ends. CDR1 and CDR2 (germline): SEHNR, FQNEAQ (reference sequence). This CDR3 spans 16 amino acids.

The chain is built from TRBV5-8 and TRBJ1-2; possibly TRBD1 for D (6 bases). V was trimmed by 0 bases and J by 8 bases, leaving 20 bases between them. The CDR3 covers 16 residues. CDR1 and CDR2 from the germline V gene are SGHTS and YDEGEE. In DNA, the CDR3 is TGTGCCAGCAGCTTGGCATTTCACCCAGGGGCAAGAGGCTACACCTTC. As protein: CASSLAFHPGARGYTF.

This clonotype was counted a few times. This chain uses TRBV12-5 with TRBJ2-5; TRBD2 matches at 9 bases. Trimming cost V 7 bases and J 4 bases; bases outside gene matches: 7. CDR1 is LGHNT and CDR2 is FRNRAP in the germline V gene. CDR3 length: 14 residues. CDR3 residues: CASAPGGGGETQYF. CDR3 DNA sequence: TGTGCTAGTGCCCCAGGCGGGGGGGGAGAGACCCAGTACTTC.

V is TRBV29-1 and J is TRBJ2-3; D may match TRBD1 or TRBD2 (5 bases each). CDR1 and CDR2 (germline): SQVTM, ANQGSEA. The CDR3 spans 13 residues. V was trimmed by 8 bases and J by 4 bases, leaving 16 bases between them. The CDR3 loop is CSPVGVGADTQYF. The CDR3 DNA is TGCAGCCCAGTGGGGGTGGGGGCAGATACGCAGTATTTT.